This T cell receptor beta chain was found in a study of blood T cell repertoires in COVID-19. Looking at the study overall: Spain, Italy and the United States supplied samples that represented acute and convalescent COVID-19. The cDNA or gDNA used as material had been derived from T cells, B-cell-depleted T cells, or PBMCs.

Method: immunoSEQ multiplex PCR; TCRdb's copy keeps in-frame clones and lacks some. The sample records approximately 250,000 clones, approximately 82% being singletons. Germline V gives CDR1 SNHLY, CDR2 FYNNEI. Trimming removed 8 bases from V and 7 bases from J; junction bases left unmatched: 11. The CDR3 sequence is 14 residues long. The sequence was collected from a man aged 40-49 years who had recovered from COVID-19. The sample taken for sequencing was PBMCs or T cells enriched from blood (not recorded which). The J gene is TRBJ1-2, the V gene TRBV2; TRBD1 aligns across 9 bases. CDR3 DNA sequence: TGTGCCAGCCGGAATAGACAGGGGGGCGTTGGCTACACCTTC. Its protein product is CASRNRQGGVGYTF.